Listed below are T cell receptor beta chains from one sample, sequenced in a study of cytomegalovirus exposure and HLA in healthy donors. Clones were sequenced by immunoSEQ multiplex PCR, and TCRdb holds only the in-frame ones, with some missing. Among around 150,000 clones, nearly 80% were seen once, and the ten largest hold around 0.97%. Source material: PBMCs. Source of these receptors: a woman aged 50 to 65 in good health and CMV-seropositive. Each CDR3 is given with its conserved first and last residue. The D gene is left open where the match is weak. For some rows the clone size is stated as once, few or many, or as a class when expanded; others skip it.

D	J	V	size	CDR3	DNA
TRBD1	TRBJ2-7	TRBV7-8	-	CASSPQGAYTEQYF	TGTGCCAGCAGCCCACAGGGGGCGTATACGGAGCAGTACTTC
TRBD1	TRBJ2-7	TRBV28	-	CASRDPGQGAYEQYF	TGTGCCAGCAGGGACCCGGGACAGGGGGCTTACGAGCAGTACTTC
-	TRBJ1-6	TRBV9	few	CASSVDSSFYNSPLHF	TGTGCCAGCAGCGTAGATTCCAGTTTCTATAATTCACCCCTCCACTTT
-	TRBJ1-2	TRBV6-1	-	CASSVGGNYGYTF	TGTGCCAGCAGTGTTGGGGGGAACTATGGCTACACCTTC
-	TRBJ2-2	TRBV10-1	once	CASSGQGISTGELFF	TGCGCCAGCAGTGGTCAGGGTATTTCGACCGGGGAGCTGTTTTTT
-	TRBJ1-4	TRBV4-1	-	CASSPYGFQGRTEKLFF	TGCGCCAGCAGCCCCTACGGTTTTCAGGGGCGGACTGAAAAACTGTTTTTT
-	TRBJ2-7	TRBV15	-	CATSLKVRDEQYF	TGTGCCACCAGTCTAAAGGTCAGGGACGAGCAGTACTTC
TRBD1	TRBJ1-2	TRBV6-6	-	CASSYSGTGSWGYTF	TGTGCCAGCAGTTACTCCGGGACAGGGTCGTGGGGCTACACCTTC
-	TRBJ2-7	TRBV6-5	few	CASSYLGTLAYEQYF	TGTGCCAGCAGTTATTTGGGGACACTCGCCTACGAGCAGTACTTC
-	TRBJ2-7	TRBV5-1	-	CASSPAASRSYEQYF	TGCGCCAGCAGCCCAGCGGCTAGCCGCTCCTACGAGCAGTACTTC
-	TRBJ1-1	TRBV5-1	-	CASSLAEGGTEAFF	TGCGCCAGCAGCTTGGCGGAGGGAGGGACTGAAGCTTTCTTT
-	TRBJ1-2	TRBV5-8	-	CASSLRGGLQYGYTF	TGTGCCAGCAGCTTGAGGGGTGGGCTTCAATATGGCTACACCTTC
-	TRBJ2-7	TRBV5-1	once	CASSYGGHSYEQYF	TGCGCCAGCAGTTACGGGGGGCACTCCTACGAGCAGTACTTC
-	TRBJ1-5	TRBV7-2	few	CASAGNSNQPQHF	TGTGCCAGCGCGGGGAATAGCAATCAGCCCCAGCATTTT
-	TRBJ2-7	TRBV28	-	CASSSRLGQQYF	TGTGCCAGCAGTTCCCGACTAGGCCAGCAGTACTTC
TRBD2	TRBJ2-7	TRBV6-5	few	CASSWTSGSTHEQYF	TGTGCCAGCAGTTGGACTAGCGGGAGTACCCACGAGCAGTACTTC
-	TRBJ2-1	TRBV19	once	CASSGLGQTYNEQFF	TGTGCCAGTAGTGGCCTTGGACAGACCTACAATGAGCAGTTCTTC
TRBD1	TRBJ1-2	TRBV5-8	-	CASTPGQVLPGYGYTF	TGTGCCAGCACCCCGGGACAGGTCCTACCGGGCTATGGCTACACCTTC
-	TRBJ1-6	TRBV19	once	CASSFLSTGSSYNSPLHF	TGTGCCAGTAGTTTTTTATCGACAGGTAGCTCCTATAATTCACCCCTCCACTTT
-	TRBJ1-4	TRBV28	-	CATGFATNEKLFF	TGTGCCACGGGATTTGCAACTAATGAAAAACTGTTTTTT
-	TRBJ1-6	TRBV7-6	once	CASSQITGPITPNSPLHF	TGTGCCAGCAGCCAAATAACAGGACCGATAACCCCTAATTCACCCCTCCACTTT
TRBD1	TRBJ2-7	TRBV7-2	-	CASSPTGGAYEQYF	TGTGCCAGCAGCCCGACAGGGGGAGCCTACGAGCAGTACTTC
-	TRBJ1-5	TRBV19	-	CATGEGRVDQPQHF	TGTGCCACTGGGGAGGGAAGGGTCGATCAGCCCCAGCATTTT
-	TRBJ1-2	TRBV6-5	-	CASSYYGNSILGGYTF	TGTGCCAGCAGTTACTATGGAAACTCCATCCTCGGGGGCTACACCTTC
-	TRBJ1-1	TRBV6-4	-	CASKSQAWGTEAFF	TGTGCCAGCAAATCACAGGCATGGGGCACTGAAGCTTTCTTT
TRBD1	TRBJ1-5	TRBV6-6	-	CASTQDRGSNQPQHF	TGTGCCAGCACCCAGGACAGGGGGAGCAATCAGCCCCAGCATTTT
-	TRBJ2-7	TRBV7-8	-	CASSTGHRSYEQYF	TGTGCCAGCAGCACAGGACACCGCTCCTACGAGCAGTACTTC
-	TRBJ1-4	TRBV6-5	-	CASRLGQFEKLFF	TGTGCCAGTAGATTGGGGCAGTTCGAAAAACTGTTTTTT
-	TRBJ2-5	TRBV9	-	CASSPHEETQYF	TGTGCCAGCAGCCCCCATGAGGAGACCCAGTACTTC
-	TRBJ2-5	TRBV4-1	-	CASSQPGQETQYF	TGCGCCAGCAGCCAACCCGGGCAAGAGACCCAGTACTTC
TRBD1	TRBJ2-3	TRBV5-1	-	CASSPGQGGDTQYF	TGCGCCAGCAGCCCTGGACAGGGTGGAGATACGCAGTATTTT
-	TRBJ1-4	TRBV29-1	-	CSVRQYEKLFF	TGCAGCGTTCGACAGTATGAAAAACTGTTTTTT
TRBD1	TRBJ1-1	TRBV5-1	once	CASSTGQGGTEAFF	TGCGCCAGCAGCACCGGACAGGGGGGCACTGAAGCTTTCTTT